The 12 T cell receptor beta chains below come from one sample, sequenced in a study of cytomegalovirus exposure and HLA in healthy donors. The PCR was carried out with 60 Vbeta primers and 13 Jbeta primers. The protocol was immunoSEQ multiplex PCR, while the TCRdb copy is restricted to in-frame clones and leaves out a portion. This sample has under 200,000 clones; around 79% occur once, and the top ten carry around 0.46%. Material for sequencing was PBMCs. The receptors come from a woman aged 45-65 years in good health and CMV-seronegative.

V and J are TRBV6-5 and TRBJ2-6; TRBD1 might be the D (6 bases). This CDR3 comprises 16 residues. CDR1 and CDR2 (germline): MNHEY, SVGAGI. Trimming left V 2 bases short and J 2 bases short, with 10 bases between. As DNA, the CDR3 is TGTGCCAGCAGTTACAACAACAGGGCTGGGGCCAACGTCCTGACTTTC. This gives the protein CASSYNNRAGANVLTF.

The chain combines TRBV11-2 with TRBJ2-7, with 11 positions matching TRBD2. The germline V gene has CDR1 SGHAT and CDR2 FQNNGV. V shed 5 bases and J 3 bases; nucleotides not matched to a gene: 3. This CDR3 comprises 14 residues. The CDR3 loop reads CASSVLAGVYEQYF. CDR3 bases: TGTGCCAGCAGCGTACTAGCGGGGGTCTACGAGCAGTACTTC.

V and J are TRBV7-2 and TRBJ1-1; 7 bases are shared with TRBD1. After removal of 0 bases from V and 4 bases from J, the junction contained 5 bases not matched to a gene. The germline gives CDR1 SGHTA, CDR2 FQGNSA. CDR3 length equals 15 residues. This CDR3 is CASSLADRVGTEAFF. CDR3 sequence (DNA): TGTGCCAGCAGCTTAGCCGACAGGGTGGGCACTGAAGCTTTCTTT. The full variable domain, with the rest looked up from reference TRBV7-2 and TRBJ1-1, is GAGVSQSPSNKVTEKGKDVELRCDPISGHTALYWYRQSLGQGLEFLIYFQGNSAPDKSGLPSDRFSAERTGGSVSTLTIQRTQQEDSAVYLCASSLADRVGTEAFFGQGTRLTVV.

The CDR3: CASSFGGRRGYTF. CDR3 in DNA: TGTGCCAGCAGCTTCGGGGGGCGACGTGGCTACACCTTC. The chain combines TRBV5-6 with TRBJ1-2; D possibly corresponds to TRBD1 (6 bases). The CDR3 is made up of 13 amino acids. CDR1 and CDR2 (germline): SGHDT, YYEEEE. Trimming left V 2 bases short and J 7 bases short, with 12 bases between.

This chain joins TRBV2 and TRBJ1-2, with D possibly TRBD1 on 6 matching bases. CDR3 length: 13 residues. V was cut by 7 bases and J by 6 bases, with 15 bases left in between. In germline, CDR1 is SNHLY, CDR2 FYNNEI. The CDR3 spells CASMEGGADGYTF. Here the CDR3 DNA reads TGTGCCAGCATGGAGGGGGGGGCAGATGGCTACACCTTC.

The CDR3 nucleotides read TGTGCCAGCAGCTTAGAGGGAGGAGATACGCAGTATTTT. Translation gives CASSLEGGDTQYF. This chain connects TRBV28 to TRBJ2-3, with a tentative D call TRBD2 (6 bases). The ends were cut back, 6 bases at V and 5 bases at J, with 12 bases in the middle. There are 13 residues in the CDR3. Germline V gene data show CDR1 as MDHEN and CDR2 as SYDVKM.

The V gene is TRBV7-2, the J gene TRBJ2-2; 7 bases agree with TRBD1. The CDR3 length is 18 residues. Germline V CDR1 and CDR2: SGHTA, FQGNSA. Losses at the gene ends were 5 bases for V and 5 bases for J; bases not matched to a gene: 17. The CDR3 sequence is CASSSRSPRTGFTGELFF. In nucleotides, the CDR3 is TGTGCCAGCAGCAGTAGGTCCCCCCGGACAGGATTTACCGGGGAGCTGTTTTTT.

V gene TRBV27 combines with J gene TRBJ1-5, with D unclear. Per germline, CDR1 MNHEY and CDR2 SMNVEV (reference sequence). The CDR3 is 14 amino acids. The germline V and J ends were trimmed by 1 base and 0 bases, with 4 bases remaining between them. The CDR3 sequence: CASSLYYSNQPQHF. For the CDR3, the DNA is TGTGCCAGCAGTTTATACTATAGCAATCAGCCCCAGCATTTT.

This chain connects TRBV5-4 to TRBJ2-5; 12 bases map to TRBD2. CDR1 and CDR2 (germline): SGHNT, YYREEE (reference sequence). Trimming cost V 2 bases and J 5 bases; bases outside gene matches: 7. This CDR3 is 16 amino acids long. Here the CDR3 reads CASSLGTSGSGETQYF. The CDR3 DNA is TGTGCCAGCAGCTTAGGGACTAGCGGGTCCGGGGAGACCCAGTACTTC.

The genes are TRBV11-3 and TRBJ2-1; no reliable D call. V dropped 3 bases and J dropped 7 bases, with 10 bases sitting between them. Germline loops: CDR1 SGHNT, CDR2 YENEEA. CDR3 length: 13 residues. The CDR3 bases are TGTGCCAGCAGCTTTACCTACTCGAATGAGCAGTTCTTC. Its translation: CASSFTYSNEQFF.

The chain has TRBV28 and TRBJ1-2; possible D gene TRBD1, 6 bases. Trimming pared 1 base from V and 7 bases from J, leaving 13 bases between. The CDR3 has 14 residues. From germline, CDR1 is MDHEN and CDR2 SYDVKM. Here the CDR3 reads CASSLSGGRFGYTF. As DNA, the CDR3 is TGTGCCAGCAGTTTATCCGGGGGGCGGTTTGGCTACACCTTC.

CDR3 residues: CASGRGVEPMETQYF. The CDR3 region has the DNA TGTGCCAGCGGGAGGGGTGTAGAGCCGATGGAGACCCAGTACTTC. The V gene is TRBV2, the J gene TRBJ2-5; TRBD2 agrees at 7 bases. The CDR3 totals 15 residues. V lost 8 bases and J lost 5; bases outside the gene matches: 14. Looked up from germline, CDR1 is SNHLY and CDR2 is FYNNEI.